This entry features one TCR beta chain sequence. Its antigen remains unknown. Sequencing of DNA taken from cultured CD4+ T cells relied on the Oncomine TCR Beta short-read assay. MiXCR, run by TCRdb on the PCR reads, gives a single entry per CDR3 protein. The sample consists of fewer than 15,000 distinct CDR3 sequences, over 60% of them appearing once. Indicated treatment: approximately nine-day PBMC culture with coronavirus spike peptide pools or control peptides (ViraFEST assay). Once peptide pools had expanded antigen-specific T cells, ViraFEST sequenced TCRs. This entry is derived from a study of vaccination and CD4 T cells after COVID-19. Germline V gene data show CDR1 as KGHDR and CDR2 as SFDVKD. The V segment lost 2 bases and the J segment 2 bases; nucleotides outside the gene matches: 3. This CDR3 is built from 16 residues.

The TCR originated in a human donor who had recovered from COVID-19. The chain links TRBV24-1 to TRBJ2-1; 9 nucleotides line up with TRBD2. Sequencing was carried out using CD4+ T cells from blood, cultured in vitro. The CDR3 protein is CATSDSAGGAYNEQFF. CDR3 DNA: TGTGCCACCAGTGATTCAGCGGGAGGAGCCTACAATGAGCAGTTCTTC.